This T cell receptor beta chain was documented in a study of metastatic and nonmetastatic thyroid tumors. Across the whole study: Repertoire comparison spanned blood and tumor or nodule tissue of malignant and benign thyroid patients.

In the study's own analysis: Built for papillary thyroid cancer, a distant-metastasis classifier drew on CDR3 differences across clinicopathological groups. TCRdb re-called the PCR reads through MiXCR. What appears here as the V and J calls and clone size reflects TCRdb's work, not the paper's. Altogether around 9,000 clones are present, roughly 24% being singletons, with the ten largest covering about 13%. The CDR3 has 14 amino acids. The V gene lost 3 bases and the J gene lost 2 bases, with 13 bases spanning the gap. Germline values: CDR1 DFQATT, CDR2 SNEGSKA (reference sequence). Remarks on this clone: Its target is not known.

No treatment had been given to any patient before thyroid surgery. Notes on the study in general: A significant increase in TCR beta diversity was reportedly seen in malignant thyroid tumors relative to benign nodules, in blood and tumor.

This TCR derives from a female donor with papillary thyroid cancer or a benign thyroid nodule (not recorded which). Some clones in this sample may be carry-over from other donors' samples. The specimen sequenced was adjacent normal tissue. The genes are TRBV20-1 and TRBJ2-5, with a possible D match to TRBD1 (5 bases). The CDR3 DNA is TGCAGTGCTAGCGTACGAGACAGACAAGAGACCCAGTACTTC. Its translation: CSASVRDRQETQYF.